This entry is about one T cell receptor (beta chain). Antigen: not known. PCR amplification relied on 60 Vbeta primers (plus 13 Jbeta primers). The data were produced by immunoSEQ multiplex PCR, yet TCRdb's version contains in-frame clones alone and is incomplete. This table lists 45,000 or so clones. CDR1 is SGHVS and CDR2 is FNYEAQ in the germline V gene. The CDR3 extends over 13 amino acids. The J segment lost 4 bases and the V segment lost 5 bases, leaving 4 bases of the junction unmatched. This record comes from a study of cytomegalovirus exposure and HLA in healthy donors. Study-level findings and limits: Confirmation was obtained in vitro that a few CMV-associated chains are specific for CMV antigens. Segments of the TCR beta V type were, in most cases, productive about 87% or about 30% of the time in an earlier analysis. A later analysis reportedly found fewer N-insertions in an Asian-associated ancestry cluster than the roughly 670-donor mean.

This TCR was sampled from a male donor in good health and CMV-seronegative. J is TRBJ1-1 and V is TRBV7-6; 7 nucleotides align to TRBD1. The sample comprised PBMCs. In DNA form, the CDR3 reads TGTGCCAGCAGCAAGGGGGCGACCACTGAAGCTTTCTTT. As protein: CASSKGATTEAFF.